Listed below are T cell receptor beta chains from one sample, sequenced in a study of patients and donors after allogeneic stem cell transplantation. TCRdb called the RT-PCR reads again in MiXCR, with one record for every CDR3 protein. The data contain approximately 220,000 distinct CDR3 sequences, around 40% of them singletons. Sequenced input: blood, either unsorted or a sorted T cell fraction (not recorded which). The source of these receptors is a human donor who was either an allogeneic HSCT recipient or a stem cell or donor lymphocyte infusion donor (not recorded which). It is not recorded whose cells these are; they may come from a transplant donor. Each CDR3 is given with its conserved first and last residue. Some rows have no size entry. The others give once, few or many, or a class for an expanded clone.

j_call clone_size cdr3_length v_call cdr3_aa
TRBJ2-3 - 16 TRBV7-8 CASSRGGLASTDTQYF
TRBJ2-2 - 14 TRBV10-1 CASSSGQVTGELFF
TRBJ1-1 - 13 TRBV12-3/TRBV12-4 CASSLQSNTEAFF
TRBJ2-7 few 13 TRBV27 CASSWAWGYEQYF
TRBJ1-1 many 14 TRBV20-1 CSARAIQGTTEAFF
TRBJ2-5 - 13 TRBV3-1 CASSRQGAETQYF
TRBJ2-7 once 12 TRBV24-1 CATGQAPYEQYF
TRBJ1-1 - 15 TRBV12-3/TRBV12-4 CASSPPGGPNTEAFF
TRBJ1-2 few 12 TRBV27 CASSPQGSGYTF
TRBJ1-4 few 16 TRBV18 CASSPFGGLPNEKLFF
TRBJ2-1 - 13 TRBV24-1 CATSDPRTDEQFF
TRBJ1-1 few 16 TRBV4-2 CASSPYFQGITTEAFF
TRBJ1-1 few 15 TRBV29-1 CSVDISGTANTEAFF
TRBJ1-1 - 16 TRBV5-6 CASSLVGQAMNTEAFF
TRBJ1-1 - 13 TRBV10-3 CAIKRHMNTEAFF
TRBJ1-1 - 13 TRBV20-1 CRGDREKNTEAFF
TRBJ1-4 few 14 TRBV20-1 CSARDLRRNEKLFF